A single sample gave rise to the 32 T cell receptor beta chains below, sequenced in a study of Ad26.COV2.S vaccination and SARS-CoV-2 variants. Produced via immunoSEQ multiplex PCR; TCRdb's table is partial and in-frame only. The sample has nearly 400,000 clones; approximately 91% are singletons. Sample treatment: about 20 received Ad26.COV2.S at low or high dose, single or two shots; roughly 5 received placebo; per-sample allocation not given. It was on day 63 after the first vaccine or placebo injection that samples were taken. Here the sequenced sample was peripheral blood, taken in a trial of Ad26.COV2.S vaccine versus placebo. Receptors were obtained from a person between 18 and 65 years old who received the Ad26.COV2.S COVID-19 vaccine or a placebo.

This clone was observed a handful of times. This chain uses TRBV27 with TRBJ1-1; unclear D gene. V lost 6 bases and J lost 0, with 11 bases in between. The CDR3 spans 14 residues. Looked up from germline, CDR1 is MNHEY and CDR2 is SMNVEV (reference sequence). The CDR3 is CASRPSSMNTEAFF. The CDR3 DNA sequence: TGTGCCAGCAGGCCTTCTTCAATGAACACTGAAGCTTTCTTT.

V usage is TRBV29-1 and J usage is TRBJ2-3; D is uncertain. CDR3 length: 13 residues. CDR1 SQVTM and CDR2 ANQGSEA come from the germline V gene. V was clipped by 5 bases and J by 6 bases, with 15 bases between them. The CDR3 here is CSVQQTSGDTQYF. The DNA of the CDR3 is TGCAGCGTTCAACAAACATCTGGTGATACGCAGTATTTT.

This clone appeared once. This chain joins TRBV30 and TRBJ2-7; D gene ambiguous. The ends were cut back, 1 base at V and 9 bases at J, with 10 bases in the middle. Germline CDR1 reads GTSNPN; CDR2 reads SVGIG (reference sequence). CDR3 length: 11 amino acids. The CDR3 DNA reads TGTGCCTGGAGTGCCACCACTCTGCAGTACTTC. Encoded protein: CAWSATTLQYF.

The V and J genes are TRBV30 and TRBJ1-1; possibly TRBD1 for D (6 bases). The length of the CDR3 is 13 residues. The germline CDR1 and CDR2 sequences are GTSNPN and SVGIG (reference sequence). V lost 1 base to trimming and J lost 7 bases, with 13 bases between them. As DNA, the CDR3 is TGTGCCTGGAGTGAGGACAGTGCGCTTGAAGCTTTCTTT. Translated, it gives CAWSEDSALEAFF.

The gene calls are TRBV2 and TRBJ1-3; 10 bases map to TRBD1. J was trimmed by 0 bases and V by 6 bases; bases with no gene match: 11. This CDR3 has 18 amino acids. Looked up from germline, CDR1 is SNHLY and CDR2 is FYNNEI. The CDR3 region has the DNA TGTGCCAGCAGAACATCGGGACAGGGGCAAAACTCTGGAAACACCATATATTTT. Translating it yields CASRTSGQGQNSGNTIYF. Together with reference TRBV2 and TRBJ1-3, the CDR3 gives the full variable domain: EPEVTQTPSHQVTQMGQEVILRCVPISNHLYFYWYRQILGQKVEFLVSFYNNEISEKSEIFDDQFSVERPDGSNFTLKIRSTKLEDSAMYFCASRTSGQGQNSGNTIYFGEGSWLTVV.

This clone was seen a single time. The chain is built from TRBV6-1 and TRBJ2-7; 10 bases match TRBD1. The trim removed 3 bases at V and 2 bases at J, leaving 4 bases unmatched. The CDR3 length is 15 residues. Per germline, CDR1 MNHNS and CDR2 SASEGT. CDR3 in DNA: TGTGCCAGCAGTGAGTTGGGACAGGGGCCCTACGAGCAGTACTTC. This sequence encodes CASSELGQGPYEQYF.

V usage is TRBV27 and J usage is TRBJ2-1; 9 bases are a match to TRBD2. V shed 8 bases, J shed 6 bases, and the junction held 8 bases outside the gene matches. Germline CDR1 reads MNHEY; CDR2 reads SMNVEV (reference sequence). CDR3 length: 14 residues. DNA for the CDR3: TGTGCCAGCTTAGGGAGTAGCGGGAGCAATGAGCAGTTCTTC. As protein: CASLGSSGSNEQFF.

The chain employs TRBV4-3 and TRBJ2-1, with 8 bases identical to TRBD1. The germline gives CDR1 LGHNA, CDR2 YSLEER. CDR3 size: 16 residues. V gave up 4 bases and J gave up 9 bases; unmatched junction bases: 14. The CDR3 is CASSPGTGHGVGEQFF. DNA of the CDR3: TGCGCCAGCAGCCCGGGGACAGGTCATGGGGTTGGTGAGCAGTTCTTC.

The V and J genes are TRBV14 and TRBJ2-7; 9 bases fit TRBD1. Germline loops: CDR1 SGHDN, CDR2 FVKESK. After removal of 6 bases from V and 3 bases from J, the junction contained 12 bases not matched to a gene. The CDR3 runs 16 residues. CDR3 in amino acids: CASSPSGTGGFYEQYF. CDR3 DNA sequence: TGTGCCAGCAGTCCCTCGGGAACAGGGGGCTTCTACGAGCAGTACTTC.

The chain links TRBV10-3 to TRBJ2-3; the D gene is possibly TRBD1 (5 bases). Looked up from germline, CDR1 is ENHRY and CDR2 is SYGVKD. There are 14 residues in the CDR3. With 5 bases removed from V and 1 base from J, the gap between germline ends came to 10 bases. CDR3 nucleotides: TGTGCCATCAGTCCCCAGGGCGGCACAGATACGCAGTATTTT. Protein product: CAISPQGGTDTQYF.

This clone was found once. The chain has TRBV28 and TRBJ2-7; possible D gene TRBD1, 5 bases. V shed 4 bases and J shed 3 bases, with 19 bases lying between them. Looked up from germline, CDR1 is MDHEN and CDR2 is SYDVKM. The CDR3 spans 16 residues. The CDR3 DNA reads as TGTGCCAGCAGTTCTCAGGGTAGGGCGTATCACTACGAGCAGTACTTC. Translated, it gives CASSSQGRAYHYEQYF.

In its sample, this clone was seen once. The CDR3 DNA sequence: TGTGCCAGCGGAATAGGTCTAGCGGGAGGGCCCACCGGGGAGCTGTTTTTT. Its protein product is CASGIGLAGGPTGELFF. This rearrangement joins TRBV5-4 to TRBJ2-2; TRBD2 agrees at 12 bases. The germline gives CDR1 SGHNT, CDR2 YYREEE (reference sequence). V lost 7 bases, J lost 4 bases, and 11 bases stayed unmatched. The CDR3 extends over 17 amino acids.

V gene TRBV19 combines with J gene TRBJ1-4; D gene uncertain. This CDR3 has 15 amino acids. Germline CDR1 LNHDA, CDR2 SQIVND (reference sequence). With 3 bases removed from V and 0 bases from J, the gap between germline ends came to 8 bases. The chain's CDR3 is CASSIGSATNEKLFF. CDR3 nucleotide sequence: TGTGCCAGTAGTATTGGTAGTGCAACTAATGAAAAACTGTTTTTT. The full variable domain, in which reference TRBV19 and TRBJ1-4 provide the parts outside the CDR3, is DGGITQSPKYLFRKEGQNVTLSCEQNLNHDAMYWYRQDPGQGLRLIYYSQIVNDFQKGDIAEGYSVSREKKESFPLTVTSAQKNPTAFYLCASSIGSATNEKLFFGSGTQLSVL.

The chain combines TRBV18 with TRBJ2-5, with D hard to call. Looked up from germline, CDR1 is KGHSH and CDR2 is LQKENI. The CDR3 extends over 14 amino acids. Trimming took 3 bases from V and 1 from J, leaving 9 bases between them. The CDR3 DNA sequence: TGTGCCAGCTCACCGGTAGACGGCCAAGAGACCCAGTACTTC. Protein: CASSPVDGQETQYF.

The table lists this clone with a count of one. The chain carries TRBV2 and TRBJ2-3; D is uncertain. Germline values: CDR1 SNHLY, CDR2 FYNNEI. V gave up 5 bases and J gave up 3 bases, with 15 bases separating them. This CDR3 spans 15 amino acids. The CDR3 bases are TGTGCCAGCAGTCCCCAACCGACTGTGACAGATACGCAGTATTTT. Protein product: CASSPQPTVTDTQYF.

On this clone itself: A much larger clone is a single base away; this may be a read error. The gene calls are TRBV7-2 and TRBJ2-3, with D uncertain. Germline V lookup: CDR1 SGHTA, CDR2 FQGNSA. V was cut by 5 bases and J by 2 bases, with 5 bases left in between. The CDR3 sequence is 12 residues long. The CDR3: CASSTYTDTQYF. The CDR3 DNA reads as TGTGCCAGCAGCACCTACACAGATACGCAGTATTTT.

This chain connects TRBV6-2 or TRBV6-3 to TRBJ1-2; D unclear. Trimming took off 0 bases at V and 7 bases at J, with 6 bases between the two ends. The CDR3 is 12 amino acids. Germline CDR1 and CDR2: MNHEY and SVGEGT. The CDR3 spells CASSYSVGGYTF. For the CDR3, the DNA is TGTGCCAGCAGTTACTCGGTCGGTGGCTACACCTTC.

The chain links TRBV5-6 to TRBJ2-3; TRBD2 matches 9 bases. Per germline, CDR1 SGHDT and CDR2 YYEEEE. Trimming at V came to 4 bases and at J to 11 bases, leaving 5 bases not matched to a gene. The CDR3 has 12 amino acids. CDR3 in amino acids: CASSPLAGRQYF. CDR3 DNA: TGTGCCAGCAGCCCGCTAGCGGGAAGGCAGTATTTT.

Here the CDR3 DNA reads TGTGCCAGCAGCTTAGTCGGGGGCAATGAGCAGTTCTTC. Translation gives CASSLVGGNEQFF. The chain has TRBV7-6 and TRBJ2-1, with D tentatively TRBD2 (6 bases). Per the germline V gene, CDR1 is SGHVS and CDR2 is FNYEAQ. V lost 1 base, J lost 6 bases, and 7 bases lay in between. The CDR3 length is 13 residues.

Details on this clone: Other nucleotide sequences from this sample produce the same CDR3. The chain's CDR3 is CASSRGSYEQYF. For the CDR3, the DNA is TGTGCCAGCAGTCGTGGATCCTACGAGCAGTACTTC. V is TRBV28 and J is TRBJ2-7; D not resolved. The CDR3 totals 12 residues. Germline V gene lookup returns CDR1 MDHEN and CDR2 SYDVKM. V lost 5 bases to trimming and J lost 1 base, with 6 bases between them. The entire variable domain, with the rest obtained from reference TRBV28 and TRBJ2-7, is as follows: DVKVTQSSRYLVKRTGEKVFLECVQDMDHENMFWYRQDPGLGLRLIYFSYDVKMKEKGDIPEGYSVSREKKERFSLILESASTNQTSMYLCASSRGSYEQYFGPGTRLTVT.

This chain uses TRBV7-2 with TRBJ2-7, with D possibly being TRBD1 (5 bases). The CDR3 contains 18 residues. CDR1 is SGHTA, CDR2 FQGNSA, per germline. The V gene lost 1 base and the J gene lost 1 base, with 20 bases spanning the gap. As DNA, the CDR3 is TGTGCCAGCAGCTTAGGTTTGGGGCGTACCGAGAATTCCTACGAGCAGTACTTC. It translates to CASSLGLGRTENSYEQYF. The complete variable domain, with remaining parts taken from reference TRBV7-2 and TRBJ2-7, reads GAGVSQSPSNKVTEKGKDVELRCDPISGHTALYWYRQSLGQGLEFLIYFQGNSAPDKSGLPSDRFSAERTGGSVSTLTIQRTQQEDSAVYLCASSLGLGRTENSYEQYFGPGTRLTVT.

This chain connects TRBV19 to TRBJ2-7; D may correspond to TRBD1 or TRBD2 (5 bases each). CDR1 is LNHDA, CDR2 SQIVND, per germline (reference sequence). V lost 4 bases to trimming and J lost 3 bases, with 10 bases between them. This CDR3 region has 13 residues. Here the CDR3 DNA reads TGTGCCAGTAGTAAGGGACGCAGCTACGAGCAGTACTTC. This sequence encodes CASSKGRSYEQYF. The variable domain in full, with the rest retrieved from reference TRBV19 and TRBJ2-7, is DGGITQSPKYLFRKEGQNVTLSCEQNLNHDAMYWYRQDPGQGLRLIYYSQIVNDFQKGDIAEGYSVSREKKESFPLTVTSAQKNPTAFYLCASSKGRSYEQYFGPGTRLTVT.

The chain carries TRBV30 and TRBJ2-7, with 11 positions matching TRBD1. The germline gives CDR1 GTSNPN, CDR2 SVGIG (reference sequence). V lost 5 bases and J lost 3; bases outside the gene matches: 6. The CDR3 sequence is 14 residues long. DNA for the CDR3: TGTGCCTGGCGTCCGGGACAGGGGGTCTACGAGCAGTACTTC. Its translation: CAWRPGQGVYEQYF.

The chain carries TRBV4-1 and TRBJ2-7; maybe TRBD1 (6 bases). The V gene lost 0 bases and the J gene lost 4 bases, with 7 bases spanning the gap. Germline V gene data show CDR1 as MGHRA and CDR2 as YSYEKL. The CDR3 runs 13 residues. The CDR3 DNA is TGCGCCAGCAGCCAAGAAGGGGGATACGAGCAGTACTTC. Translating it yields CASSQEGGYEQYF.

V is TRBV9 and J is TRBJ2-2; 11 bases fit TRBD2. V dropped 0 bases and J dropped 4; count of bases not matched to a gene: 8. From germline, CDR1 is SGDLS and CDR2 YYNGEE. There are 18 residues in the CDR3. CDR3 nucleotide sequence: TGTGCCAGCAGCGTAGTCCCTACTAGCGGGAGCCGCACCGGGGAGCTGTTTTTT. This codes for CASSVVPTSGSRTGELFF.

This chain joins TRBV5-6 and TRBJ2-1; D not certain. CDR3 length: 16 amino acids. Germline values: CDR1 SGHDT, CDR2 YYEEEE. Trimming shortened V by 2 bases and J by 0 bases, and 12 bases separated the two germline ends. CDR3 sequence reads: CASSFSLPDSYNEQFF. Written as DNA, the CDR3 is TGTGCCAGCAGCTTCTCGCTACCGGACTCCTACAATGAGCAGTTCTTC.

This chain uses TRBV7-6 with TRBJ2-7, with 10 bases identical to TRBD2. This CDR3 is built from 15 residues. V was clipped by 1 base and J by 3 bases; unmatched bases: 3. Germline assignment: CDR1 SGHVS and CDR2 FNYEAQ. The DNA for the CDR3 is TGTGCCAGCAGCTTAGGGACTAGCGGCAACTACGAGCAGTACTTC. Encoded protein: CASSLGTSGNYEQYF. The full variable domain, in which reference TRBV7-6 and TRBJ2-7 provide the parts outside the CDR3, is GAGVSQSPRYKVTKRGQDVALRCDPISGHVSLYWYRQALGQGPEFLTYFNYEAQQDKSGLPNDRFSAERPEGSISTLTIQRTEQRDSAMYRCASSLGTSGNYEQYFGPGTRLTVT.

V is TRBV6-5 and J is TRBJ1-2; TRBD1 agrees at 9 bases. The CDR3 consists of 13 residues. CDR1 is MNHEY and CDR2 is SVGAGI in the germline V gene. With 6 bases clipped from V and 6 bases from J, the junction kept 5 bases outside the gene matches. This CDR3 is CASRPGQGHGYTF. CDR3 bases: TGTGCCAGCAGGCCGGGACAGGGACATGGCTACACCTTC.

This sequence joins TRBV7-2 and TRBJ2-5, with D unresolved. The ends were cut back, 3 bases at V and 5 bases at J, with 4 bases in the middle. Germline CDR1 SGHTA, CDR2 FQGNSA. The CDR3 consists of 11 residues. CDR3: CASSFRETQYF. DNA of the CDR3: TGTGCCAGCAGCTTCAGGGAGACCCAGTACTTC.

Concerning this clone itself: A single base separates this from a much larger clone, so it may be a read error. The rearrangement uses TRBV4-2 and TRBJ2-3; 11 nucleotides line up with TRBD2. V shed 3 bases, J shed 2 bases, and the junction held 1 base outside the gene matches. Germline V gene sequence: CDR1 LGHNA, CDR2 YNFKEQ. The CDR3 contains 15 residues. CDR3 DNA sequence: TGTGCCAGCAGCCAGACTAGCGGGGACACAGATACGCAGTATTTT. Translation gives CASSQTSGDTDTQYF.

The CDR3 coding sequence is TGTGCCAGCAGTTCCCGGACTAGCGGGTCCGGGGAGCTGTTTTTT. It codes for CASSSRTSGSGELFF. The chain recombines TRBV6-6 with TRBJ2-2; 11 nucleotides match TRBD2. The junction had 4 bases not matched to a gene; V was cut back by 4 bases and J by 6 bases. The CDR3 contains 15 residues. Germline CDR1 is MNHNY and CDR2 is SVGAGI (reference sequence).

This clone was counted a few times. V usage is TRBV12-3 or TRBV12-4 and J usage is TRBJ2-7; unclear D gene. This CDR3 has 13 residues. The V end was cut by 3 bases, the J end by 6 bases, with 12 bases between. CDR3 sequence (DNA): TGTGCCAGCAGTTTTAGCCAAACCACCGAGCAGTACTTC. It codes for CASSFSQTTEQYF.